A selection of T cell receptor beta chains follows, all from one sample in a study of blood T cell repertoires in COVID-19. Sequencing was performed with immunoSEQ multiplex PCR; in TCRdb, only in-frame clones are kept and a portion is missing. The sample includes about 440,000 clones, about 85% seen only once; the top ten take roughly 1.8%. The sequencing input was PBMCs or T cells enriched from blood (not recorded which). The receptors derive from a woman aged 18-30 years with acute COVID-19. The CDR3 runs from the conserved cysteine through the conserved F or W. Each record gives: clone size, V gene, D gene, J gene, CDR3 protein, CDR3 DNA. A D gene is named only where the DNA matches it firmly. Not every row has a clone size; where given, it reads once, few, many or a size class.

clone size: -
V gene: TRBV7-9
D gene: -
J gene: TRBJ2-3
CDR3 protein: CASNPDRTDTQYF
CDR3 DNA: TGTGCCAGCAACCCAGACAGAACAGATACGCAGTATTTT

clone size: -
V gene: TRBV28
D gene: -
J gene: TRBJ2-7
CDR3 protein: CASSWGGTDEQYF
CDR3 DNA: TGTGCCAGCAGTTGGGGCGGTACCGACGAGCAGTACTTC

clone size: -
V gene: TRBV29-1
D gene: TRBD1
J gene: TRBJ1-3
CDR3 protein: CSGQGSLGNTIYF
CDR3 DNA: TGCAGCGGACAGGGATCACTCGGAAACACCATATATTTT

clone size: -
V gene: TRBV6-4
D gene: -
J gene: TRBJ2-7
CDR3 protein: CASSDSRIVHEQYF
CDR3 DNA: TGTGCCAGCAGTGACTCAAGAATAGTCCACGAGCAGTACTTC

clone size: -
V gene: TRBV5-4
D gene: TRBD2
J gene: TRBJ2-2
CDR3 protein: CASSSGLASNTGELFF
CDR3 DNA: TGTGCCAGCAGCTCGGGACTAGCGTCGAACACCGGGGAGCTGTTTTTT

clone size: once
V gene: TRBV5-4
D gene: -
J gene: TRBJ1-2
CDR3 protein: CASSLAHRVAYGYTF
CDR3 DNA: TGTGCCAGCAGCTTGGCTCACAGGGTCGCGTATGGCTACACCTTC

clone size: -
V gene: TRBV5-1
D gene: TRBD2
J gene: TRBJ2-1
CDR3 protein: CASSILAGGNSYNEQFF
CDR3 DNA: TGCGCCAGCAGCATCCTAGCGGGGGGTAACTCCTACAATGAGCAGTTCTTC

clone size: few
V gene: TRBV7-9
D gene: -
J gene: TRBJ1-6
CDR3 protein: CASSLGSSPLHF
CDR3 DNA: TGTGCCAGCAGCTTAGGGAGTTCACCCCTCCACTTT

clone size: -
V gene: TRBV2
D gene: -
J gene: TRBJ2-1
CDR3 protein: CASGPPSSNEQFF
CDR3 DNA: TGTGCCAGCGGGCCGCCTAGCAGCAATGAGCAGTTCTTC

clone size: once
V gene: TRBV5-1
D gene: -
J gene: TRBJ2-1
CDR3 protein: CASSGGGSYNEQFF
CDR3 DNA: TGCGCCAGCAGCGGAGGGGGCAGCTACAATGAGCAGTTCTTC

clone size: -
V gene: TRBV10-3
D gene: -
J gene: TRBJ1-2
CDR3 protein: CAISESEASDGYTF
CDR3 DNA: TGTGCCATCAGTGAGTCAGAGGCCTCAGATGGCTACACCTTC

clone size: few
V gene: TRBV2
D gene: -
J gene: TRBJ1-1
CDR3 protein: CASTGYTEAFF
CDR3 DNA: TGTGCCAGCACAGGGTACACTGAAGCTTTCTTT

clone size: once
V gene: TRBV7-7
D gene: TRBD1
J gene: TRBJ2-1
CDR3 protein: CASSLAGTGSINEQFF
CDR3 DNA: TGTGCCAGCAGCTTAGCCGGGACAGGGAGTATCAATGAGCAGTTCTTC

clone size: -
V gene: TRBV6-4
D gene: -
J gene: TRBJ2-2
CDR3 protein: CASATGVGNTGELFF
CDR3 DNA: TGTGCCAGCGCAACGGGAGTGGGGAACACCGGGGAGCTGTTTTTT

clone size: -
V gene: TRBV4-1
D gene: TRBD2
J gene: TRBJ2-5
CDR3 protein: CASSQLGLAGGETQYF
CDR3 DNA: TGCGCCAGCAGCCAACTGGGACTAGCGGGTGGGGAGACCCAGTACTTC

clone size: -
V gene: TRBV2
D gene: TRBD2
J gene: TRBJ2-1
CDR3 protein: CASSEGGLAGVYNEQFF
CDR3 DNA: TGTGCCAGCAGTGAAGGGGGGCTAGCGGGGGTATACAATGAGCAGTTCTTC

clone size: many
V gene: TRBV16
D gene: TRBD1
J gene: TRBJ1-4
CDR3 protein: CASSQSRDSEKLFF
CDR3 DNA: TGTGCCAGCAGCCAATCACGGGACAGTGAAAAACTGTTTTTT

clone size: few
V gene: TRBV4-3
D gene: -
J gene: TRBJ1-3
CDR3 protein: CASSQDLRVLPGNTIYF
CDR3 DNA: TGCGCCAGCAGCCAAGATTTACGAGTTCTGCCCGGAAACACCATATATTTT

clone size: -
V gene: TRBV6-5
D gene: -
J gene: TRBJ1-5
CDR3 protein: CASTPYREGNQPQHF
CDR3 DNA: TGTGCCAGCACCCCCTACAGGGAGGGAAATCAGCCCCAGCATTTT

clone size: -
V gene: TRBV7-8
D gene: -
J gene: TRBJ1-2
CDR3 protein: CASSLGRANYGYTF
CDR3 DNA: TGTGCCAGCAGCTTAGGCCGGGCTAACTATGGCTACACCTTC

clone size: -
V gene: TRBV3-1/TRBV3-2
D gene: TRBD1
J gene: TRBJ2-1
CDR3 protein: CASSAGQGEIYNEQFF
CDR3 DNA: TGTGCCAGCAGCGCCGGACAGGGGGAGATCTACAATGAGCAGTTCTTC

clone size: -
V gene: TRBV28
D gene: -
J gene: TRBJ1-5
CDR3 protein: CASSFLMGLRSNQPQHF
CDR3 DNA: TGTGCCAGCAGTTTCCTGATGGGACTCCGTAGCAATCAGCCCCAGCATTTT

clone size: -
V gene: TRBV5-6
D gene: -
J gene: TRBJ2-4
CDR3 protein: CASSPSLGTGIQYF
CDR3 DNA: TGTGCCAGCAGCCCAAGCCTCGGAACGGGCATTCAGTACTTC

clone size: -
V gene: TRBV6-4
D gene: -
J gene: TRBJ2-1
CDR3 protein: CASSDSGQSSYNEQFF
CDR3 DNA: TGTGCCAGCAGTGACTCGGGGCAGAGCTCCTACAATGAGCAGTTCTTC

clone size: -
V gene: TRBV28
D gene: -
J gene: TRBJ1-2
CDR3 protein: CASRTDTPILWRYTF
CDR3 DNA: TGTGCCAGCAGGACCGACACACCGATTCTATGGCGCTACACCTTC

clone size: -
V gene: TRBV10-2
D gene: TRBD1
J gene: TRBJ2-7
CDR3 protein: CASRDTGGRNEQYF
CDR3 DNA: TGCGCCAGCAGGGATACAGGGGGCCGGAACGAGCAGTACTTC

clone size: -
V gene: TRBV9
D gene: -
J gene: TRBJ1-5
CDR3 protein: CASSVDIDQPQHF
CDR3 DNA: TGTGCCAGCAGCGTCGACATAGATCAGCCCCAGCATTTT

clone size: -
V gene: TRBV6-6
D gene: TRBD1
J gene: TRBJ2-5
CDR3 protein: CASKYRGQETQYF
CDR3 DNA: TGTGCCAGTAAATACAGGGGACAAGAGACCCAGTACTTC

clone size: -
V gene: TRBV4-3
D gene: -
J gene: TRBJ2-1
CDR3 protein: CASSRKWLYNEQFF
CDR3 DNA: TGCGCCAGCAGCCGAAAATGGCTGTACAATGAGCAGTTCTTC

clone size: -
V gene: TRBV5-1
D gene: TRBD1
J gene: TRBJ2-7
CDR3 protein: CASSRGDRVYEQYF
CDR3 DNA: TGCGCCAGCAGCCGCGGGGACAGGGTTTACGAGCAGTACTTC

clone size: -
V gene: TRBV2
D gene: TRBD1
J gene: TRBJ1-5
CDR3 protein: CASSGQGGDNQPQHF
CDR3 DNA: TGTGCCAGCAGTGGACAGGGGGGAGACAATCAGCCCCAGCATTTT

clone size: -
V gene: TRBV2
D gene: -
J gene: TRBJ1-2
CDR3 protein: CASSGQDGFGYTF
CDR3 DNA: TGTGCCAGCAGTGGACAGGATGGATTTGGCTACACCTTC

clone size: -
V gene: TRBV19
D gene: -
J gene: TRBJ1-2
CDR3 protein: CASIDRTYGYTF
CDR3 DNA: TGTGCCAGTATCGACAGAACATATGGCTACACCTTC